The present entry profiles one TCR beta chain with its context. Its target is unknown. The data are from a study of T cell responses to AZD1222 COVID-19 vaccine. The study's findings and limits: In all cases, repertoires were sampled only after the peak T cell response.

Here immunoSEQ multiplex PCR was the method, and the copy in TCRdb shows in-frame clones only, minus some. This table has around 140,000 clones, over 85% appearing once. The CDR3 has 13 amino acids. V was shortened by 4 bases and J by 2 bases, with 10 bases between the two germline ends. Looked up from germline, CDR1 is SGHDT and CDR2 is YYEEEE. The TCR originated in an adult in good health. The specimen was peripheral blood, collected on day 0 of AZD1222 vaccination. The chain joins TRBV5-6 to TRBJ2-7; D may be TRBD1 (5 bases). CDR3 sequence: CASSTDSTYEQYF. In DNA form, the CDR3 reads TGTGCCAGCAGCACCGACAGCACCTACGAGCAGTACTTC.